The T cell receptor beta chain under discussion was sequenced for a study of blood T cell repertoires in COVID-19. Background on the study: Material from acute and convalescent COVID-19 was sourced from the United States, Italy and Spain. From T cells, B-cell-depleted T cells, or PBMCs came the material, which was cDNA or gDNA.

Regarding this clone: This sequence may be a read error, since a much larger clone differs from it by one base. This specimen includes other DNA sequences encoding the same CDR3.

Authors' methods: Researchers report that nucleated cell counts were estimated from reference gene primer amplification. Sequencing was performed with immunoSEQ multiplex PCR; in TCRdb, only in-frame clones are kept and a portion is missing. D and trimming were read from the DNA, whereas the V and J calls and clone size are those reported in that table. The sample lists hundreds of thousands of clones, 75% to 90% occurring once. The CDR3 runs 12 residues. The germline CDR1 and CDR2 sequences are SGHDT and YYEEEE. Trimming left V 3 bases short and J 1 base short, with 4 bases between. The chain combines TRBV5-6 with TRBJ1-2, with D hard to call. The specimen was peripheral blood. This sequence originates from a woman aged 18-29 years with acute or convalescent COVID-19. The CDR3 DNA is TGTGCCAGCAGCTCATTTAACTATGGCTACACCTTC. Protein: CASSSFNYGYTF.